The 5 T cell receptor beta chains reported below all come from one sample, sequenced in a study of shared clonotypes between healthy human individuals. The repertoire was sequenced with immunoSEQ multiplex PCR; TCRdb's copy has only in-frame clones and lacks some. There are approximately 980,000 clones in the sample; over 60% occur only once, and about 1.5% lies in the top ten. Sequencing was done on a sample of memory CD4+ T cells sorted from blood. The subset is: CD45RA-negative fraction. The receptor set was obtained from a man younger than 35 in good health.

For the CDR3, the DNA is TGTGCCAGCAGTGGATATGCTGGGGCCAACGTCCTGACTTTC. Translation gives CASSGYAGANVLTF. V and J are TRBV27 and TRBJ2-6; D not resolved. Deletions cut 5 bases from V and 2 bases from J, with 7 bases between. Germline V gene data show CDR1 as MNHEY and CDR2 as SMNVEV (reference sequence). This CDR3 region has 14 residues.

This chain connects TRBV11-2 to TRBJ2-1, with unresolved D. This CDR3 is 11 amino acids long. Trimming cost V 4 bases and J 5 bases, with 3 bases left between them. Germline V gene sequence: CDR1 SGHAT, CDR2 FQNNGV. CDR3 in amino acids: CASSYHNEQFF. CDR3 DNA sequence: TGTGCCAGCAGCTACCACAATGAGCAGTTCTTC.

The chain has TRBV19 and TRBJ2-2; D gene ambiguous. Germline CDR1 is LNHDA and CDR2 is SQIVND (reference sequence). Trimming shortened V by 2 bases and J by 5 bases, and 12 bases separated the two germline ends. There are 15 residues in the CDR3. Here the CDR3 reads CASSITISYTGELFF. CDR3 DNA: TGTGCCAGTAGTATAACAATTTCGTATACCGGGGAGCTGTTTTTT.

About this clone: In this CDR3 the conserved last residue, phenylalanine or tryptophan, is missing, so a read error is likely. It is unclear where the CDR3 begins or ends on the DNA, so no DNA is shown, and the CDR3 is as TCRdb lists it. The chain recombines TRBV6-6 with TRBJ1-2; the D call TRBD1 from the table was never checked on the DNA. Germline CDR1 reads MNHNY; CDR2 reads SVGAGI (reference sequence). The CDR3 is 13 amino acids in total, end residues counted. The CDR3 protein is CASSYSHPRIAGL.

The CDR3 DNA follows: TGTGCCAGCAGCTTGAGGGACTCTAGCCGGACTGAAGCTTTCTTT. It encodes CASSLRDSSRTEAFF. V usage is TRBV5-4 and J usage is TRBJ1-1; a possible D gene is TRBD1 (5 bases). Trimming removed 1 base at V and 5 bases at J, with 15 bases between. The CDR3 is 15 amino acids. Germline CDR1 reads SGHNT; CDR2 reads YYREEE (reference sequence).